This T cell receptor (beta chain) was documented in a study of blood T cell repertoires in COVID-19. Overall study: T cells, B-cell-depleted T cells, or PBMCs supplied cDNA or gDNA.

The germline V gene has CDR1 SQVTM and CDR2 ANQGSEA. V trimming: 1 base; J trimming: 4 bases; junction bases outside the gene matches: 3. The CDR3 is 13 residues long. The protocol was immunoSEQ multiplex PCR, while the TCRdb copy is restricted to in-frame clones and leaves out a portion. The table includes 95,000 to 150,000 clones, roughly 90% detected once. The chain is built from TRBV29-1 and TRBJ1-2, with TRBD1 matching 7 bases. The source material was peripheral blood. The TCR sequence derives from a woman aged 60-75 years with COVID-19, enrolled during active disease. CDR3 sequence (DNA): TGCAGCGTTGAAGCCAGGGGGTTCTATGGCTACACCTTC. Amino acids: CSVEARGFYGYTF.